This section outlines one T cell receptor (beta chain) sequence together with its context. The data stem from a study of preoperative IRX-2 immunotherapy in early breast cancer. The repertoire was sequenced with immunoSEQ multiplex PCR; TCRdb's copy has only in-frame clones and lacks some. The sample shows under 40,000 clones, about 90% of them seen only once. Treatment specified: preoperative locoregional IRX-2 cytokine immunotherapy. Patients received preoperative, locoregional IRX-2 cytokine immunotherapy in a phase Ib study. V was trimmed by 2 bases and J by 0 bases, leaving 12 bases between them. The CDR3 is 16 amino acids. CDR1 and CDR2 (germline): SSHAT, FNYEAQ (reference sequence).

The source was tumor tissue, collected after IRX-2 immunotherapy. The TCR comes from a human donor with breast cancer. This rearrangement joins TRBV7-7 to TRBJ2-3, with D perhaps matching TRBD2 (6 bases). CDR3 amino acids: CASSLFSGGSTDTQYF. The DNA of the CDR3 is TGTGCCAGCAGCTTATTTAGCGGCGGTAGCACAGATACGCAGTATTTT.